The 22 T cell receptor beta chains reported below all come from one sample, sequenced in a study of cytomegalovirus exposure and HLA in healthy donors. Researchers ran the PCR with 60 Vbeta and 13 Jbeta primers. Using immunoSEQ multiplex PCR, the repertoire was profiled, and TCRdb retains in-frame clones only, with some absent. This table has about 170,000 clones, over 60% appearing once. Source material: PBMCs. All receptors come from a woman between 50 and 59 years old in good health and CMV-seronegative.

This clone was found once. The chain's CDR3 is CASSEASGVNSDTQYF. The CDR3 DNA reads as TGTGCCAGCAGTGAGGCTAGCGGGGTAAACTCAGATACGCAGTATTTT. The rearrangement links TRBV6-1 to TRBJ2-3; TRBD2 agrees at 9 bases. From germline, CDR1 is MNHNS and CDR2 SASEGT. The CDR3 has 16 residues. The trim removed 3 bases at V and 4 bases at J, leaving 8 bases unmatched.

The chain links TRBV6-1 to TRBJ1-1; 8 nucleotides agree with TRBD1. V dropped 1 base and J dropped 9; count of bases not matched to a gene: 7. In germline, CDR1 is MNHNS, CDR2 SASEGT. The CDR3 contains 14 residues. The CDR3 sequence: CASSEDPRTGKAFF. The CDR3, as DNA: TGTGCCAGCAGTGAAGACCCACGGACAGGGAAAGCTTTCTTT.

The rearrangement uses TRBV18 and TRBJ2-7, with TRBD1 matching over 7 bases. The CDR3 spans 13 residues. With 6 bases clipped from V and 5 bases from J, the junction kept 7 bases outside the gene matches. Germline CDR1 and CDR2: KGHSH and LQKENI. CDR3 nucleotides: TGTGCCAGCTCCAGACAGGGTCTCGACGAGCAGTACTTC. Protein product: CASSRQGLDEQYF. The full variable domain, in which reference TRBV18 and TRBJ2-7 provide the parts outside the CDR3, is NAGVMQNPRHLVRRRGQEARLRCSPMKGHSHVYWYRQLPEEGLKFMVYLQKENIIDESGMPKERFSAEFPKEGPSILRIQQVVRGDSAAYFCASSRQGLDEQYFGPGTRLTVT.

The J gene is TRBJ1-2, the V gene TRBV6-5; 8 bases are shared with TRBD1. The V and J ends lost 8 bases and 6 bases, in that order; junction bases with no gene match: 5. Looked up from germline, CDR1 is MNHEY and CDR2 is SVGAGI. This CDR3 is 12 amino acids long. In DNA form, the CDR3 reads TGTGCCAGCCATACAGGGGGGGATGGCTACACCTTC. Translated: CASHTGGDGYTF.

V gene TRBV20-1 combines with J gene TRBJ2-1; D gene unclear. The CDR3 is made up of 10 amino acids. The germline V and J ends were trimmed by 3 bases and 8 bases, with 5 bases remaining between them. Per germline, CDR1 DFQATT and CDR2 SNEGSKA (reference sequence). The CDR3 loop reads CSASFHEQFF. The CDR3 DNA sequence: TGCAGTGCTAGCTTCCATGAGCAGTTCTTC.

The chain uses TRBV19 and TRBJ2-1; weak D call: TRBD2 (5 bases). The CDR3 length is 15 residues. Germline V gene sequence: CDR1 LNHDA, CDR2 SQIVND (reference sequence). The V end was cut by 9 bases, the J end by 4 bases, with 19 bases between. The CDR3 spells CASRRSGVPYNEQFF. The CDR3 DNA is TGTGCCAGCAGACGGAGCGGAGTACCTTACAATGAGCAGTTCTTC.

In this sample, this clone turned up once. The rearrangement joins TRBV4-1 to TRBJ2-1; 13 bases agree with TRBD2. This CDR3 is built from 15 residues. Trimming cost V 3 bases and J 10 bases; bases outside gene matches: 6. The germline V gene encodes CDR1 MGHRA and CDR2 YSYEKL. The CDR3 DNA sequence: TGCGCCAGCAGCCATCGGACTAGCGGGGGTGACGAGCAGTTCTTC. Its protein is CASSHRTSGGDEQFF.

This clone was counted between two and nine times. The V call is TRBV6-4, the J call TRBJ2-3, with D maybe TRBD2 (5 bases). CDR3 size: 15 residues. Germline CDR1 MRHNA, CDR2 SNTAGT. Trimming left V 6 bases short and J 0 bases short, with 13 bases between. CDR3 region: CASSQTTTSTDTQYF. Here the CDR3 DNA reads TGTGCCAGCAGCCAGACTACTACTAGCACAGATACGCAGTATTTT.

The CDR3 bases are TGTGCCACCAGCAGAGAGGACACGCGGAGGGATCAGCCCCAGCATTTT. Translated, it gives CATSREDTRRDQPQHF. The V gene is TRBV15, the J gene TRBJ1-5; TRBD1 is a possible D gene (5 bases). Trimming removed 0 bases from V and 5 bases from J, with 14 bases in between. This CDR3 contains 16 residues. Germline V gene lookup returns CDR1 LNHNV and CDR2 YYDKDF (reference sequence).

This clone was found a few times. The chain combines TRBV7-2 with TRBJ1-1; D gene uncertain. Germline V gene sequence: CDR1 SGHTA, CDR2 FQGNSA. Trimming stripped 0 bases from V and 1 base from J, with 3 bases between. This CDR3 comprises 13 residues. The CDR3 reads CASSLAANTEAFF. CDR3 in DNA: TGTGCCAGCAGCTTAGCAGCGAACACTGAAGCTTTCTTT. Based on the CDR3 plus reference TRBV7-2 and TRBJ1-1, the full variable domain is GAGVSQSPSNKVTEKGKDVELRCDPISGHTALYWYRQSLGQGLEFLIYFQGNSAPDKSGLPSDRFSAERTGGSVSTLTIQRTQQEDSAVYLCASSLAANTEAFFGQGTRLTVV.

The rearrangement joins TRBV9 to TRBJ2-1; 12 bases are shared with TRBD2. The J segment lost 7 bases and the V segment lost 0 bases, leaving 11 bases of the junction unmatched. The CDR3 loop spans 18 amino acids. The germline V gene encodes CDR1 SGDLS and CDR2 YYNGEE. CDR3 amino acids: CASSVAGVTSGRMNEQFF. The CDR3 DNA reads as TGTGCCAGCAGCGTAGCTGGGGTGACTAGCGGGAGAATGAATGAGCAGTTCTTC.

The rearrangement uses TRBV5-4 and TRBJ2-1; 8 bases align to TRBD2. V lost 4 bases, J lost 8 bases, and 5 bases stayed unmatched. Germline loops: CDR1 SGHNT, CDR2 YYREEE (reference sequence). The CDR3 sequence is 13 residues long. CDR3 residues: CASSGPRGDEQFF. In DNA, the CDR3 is TGTGCCAGCAGCGGACCGCGGGGGGATGAGCAGTTCTTC.

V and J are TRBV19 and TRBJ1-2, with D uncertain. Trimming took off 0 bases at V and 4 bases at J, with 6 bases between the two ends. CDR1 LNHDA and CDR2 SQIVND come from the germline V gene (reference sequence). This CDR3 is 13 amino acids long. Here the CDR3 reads CASSIEQLYGYTF. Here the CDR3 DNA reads TGTGCCAGTAGTATAGAACAGCTCTATGGCTACACCTTC.

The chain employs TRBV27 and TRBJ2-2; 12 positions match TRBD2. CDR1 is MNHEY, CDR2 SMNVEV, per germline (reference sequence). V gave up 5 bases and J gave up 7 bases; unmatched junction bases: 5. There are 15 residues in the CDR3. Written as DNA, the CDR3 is TGTGCCAGCAGTAGACTAGCGGGAGTGGGCGGGGAGCTGTTTTTT. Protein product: CASSRLAGVGGELFF.

CDR3 sequence (DNA): TGTGCCAGCAGCGTAGGTCAGGGAAACACCATATATTTT. It translates to CASSVGQGNTIYF. The genes are TRBV9 and TRBJ1-3, with no clear D. Between the trimmed V and J ends, which lost 0 bases and 4 bases, there was a span of 5 bases. Germline loops: CDR1 SGDLS, CDR2 YYNGEE. The CDR3 loop spans 13 amino acids.

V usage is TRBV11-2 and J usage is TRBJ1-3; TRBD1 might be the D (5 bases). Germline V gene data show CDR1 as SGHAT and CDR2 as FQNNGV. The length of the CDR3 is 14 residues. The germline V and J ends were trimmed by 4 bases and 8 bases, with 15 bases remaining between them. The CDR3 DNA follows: TGTGCCAGCAGCTCCTACGGGACGGGGGACACCATATATTTT. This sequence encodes CASSSYGTGDTIYF.

CDR3 DNA sequence: TGTGCCAGCAGTTACGGGGACAGGGTGTCCTACGAGCAGTACTTC. This codes for CASSYGDRVSYEQYF. This chain joins TRBV6-5 and TRBJ2-7; TRBD1 matches 9 bases. Germline V CDR1 and CDR2: MNHEY, SVGAGI. V dropped 2 bases and J dropped 1; count of bases not matched to a gene: 3. The CDR3 covers 15 residues.

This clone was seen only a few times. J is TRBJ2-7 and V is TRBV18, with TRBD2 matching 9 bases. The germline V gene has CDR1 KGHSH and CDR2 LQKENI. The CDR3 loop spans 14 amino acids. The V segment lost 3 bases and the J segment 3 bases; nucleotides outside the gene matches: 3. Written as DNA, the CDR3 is TGTGCCAGCTCACCCGCGGGGGGGGACTACGAGCAGTACTTC. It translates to CASSPAGGDYEQYF.

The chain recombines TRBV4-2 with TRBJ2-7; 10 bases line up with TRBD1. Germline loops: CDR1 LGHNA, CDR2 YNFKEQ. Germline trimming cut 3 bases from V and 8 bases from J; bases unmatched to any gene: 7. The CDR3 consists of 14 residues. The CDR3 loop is CASSQSGTGAKQYF. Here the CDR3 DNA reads TGTGCCAGCAGCCAGTCCGGGACAGGGGCTAAGCAGTACTTC.

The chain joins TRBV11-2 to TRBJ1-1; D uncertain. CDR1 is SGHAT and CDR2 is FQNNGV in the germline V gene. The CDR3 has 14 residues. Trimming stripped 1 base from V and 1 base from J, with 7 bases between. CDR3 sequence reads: CASSLVSGNTEAFF. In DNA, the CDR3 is TGTGCCAGCAGCTTAGTATCGGGGAACACTGAAGCTTTCTTT. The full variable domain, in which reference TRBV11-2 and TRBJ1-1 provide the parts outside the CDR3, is EAGVAQSPRYKIIEKRQSVAFWCNPISGHATLYWYQQILGQGPKLLIQFQNNGVVDDSQLPKDRFSAERLKGVDSTLKIQPAKLEDSAVYLCASSLVSGNTEAFFGQGTRLTVV.

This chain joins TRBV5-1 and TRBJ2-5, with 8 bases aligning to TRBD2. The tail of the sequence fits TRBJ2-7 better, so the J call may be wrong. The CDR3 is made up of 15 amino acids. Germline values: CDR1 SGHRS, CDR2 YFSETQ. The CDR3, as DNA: TGCGCCAGCAGCTTGGGTCCGGGACTAGCCTACGAGCAGTACTTC. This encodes CASSLGPGLAYEQYF.

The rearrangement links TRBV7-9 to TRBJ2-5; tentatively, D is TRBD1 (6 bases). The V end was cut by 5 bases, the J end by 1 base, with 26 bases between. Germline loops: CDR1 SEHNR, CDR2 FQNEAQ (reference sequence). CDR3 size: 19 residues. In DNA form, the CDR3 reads TGTGCCAGCAGCCCGATACTTGAATATCAGGACAGAGTCCAAGAGACCCAGTACTTC. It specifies CASSPILEYQDRVQETQYF.